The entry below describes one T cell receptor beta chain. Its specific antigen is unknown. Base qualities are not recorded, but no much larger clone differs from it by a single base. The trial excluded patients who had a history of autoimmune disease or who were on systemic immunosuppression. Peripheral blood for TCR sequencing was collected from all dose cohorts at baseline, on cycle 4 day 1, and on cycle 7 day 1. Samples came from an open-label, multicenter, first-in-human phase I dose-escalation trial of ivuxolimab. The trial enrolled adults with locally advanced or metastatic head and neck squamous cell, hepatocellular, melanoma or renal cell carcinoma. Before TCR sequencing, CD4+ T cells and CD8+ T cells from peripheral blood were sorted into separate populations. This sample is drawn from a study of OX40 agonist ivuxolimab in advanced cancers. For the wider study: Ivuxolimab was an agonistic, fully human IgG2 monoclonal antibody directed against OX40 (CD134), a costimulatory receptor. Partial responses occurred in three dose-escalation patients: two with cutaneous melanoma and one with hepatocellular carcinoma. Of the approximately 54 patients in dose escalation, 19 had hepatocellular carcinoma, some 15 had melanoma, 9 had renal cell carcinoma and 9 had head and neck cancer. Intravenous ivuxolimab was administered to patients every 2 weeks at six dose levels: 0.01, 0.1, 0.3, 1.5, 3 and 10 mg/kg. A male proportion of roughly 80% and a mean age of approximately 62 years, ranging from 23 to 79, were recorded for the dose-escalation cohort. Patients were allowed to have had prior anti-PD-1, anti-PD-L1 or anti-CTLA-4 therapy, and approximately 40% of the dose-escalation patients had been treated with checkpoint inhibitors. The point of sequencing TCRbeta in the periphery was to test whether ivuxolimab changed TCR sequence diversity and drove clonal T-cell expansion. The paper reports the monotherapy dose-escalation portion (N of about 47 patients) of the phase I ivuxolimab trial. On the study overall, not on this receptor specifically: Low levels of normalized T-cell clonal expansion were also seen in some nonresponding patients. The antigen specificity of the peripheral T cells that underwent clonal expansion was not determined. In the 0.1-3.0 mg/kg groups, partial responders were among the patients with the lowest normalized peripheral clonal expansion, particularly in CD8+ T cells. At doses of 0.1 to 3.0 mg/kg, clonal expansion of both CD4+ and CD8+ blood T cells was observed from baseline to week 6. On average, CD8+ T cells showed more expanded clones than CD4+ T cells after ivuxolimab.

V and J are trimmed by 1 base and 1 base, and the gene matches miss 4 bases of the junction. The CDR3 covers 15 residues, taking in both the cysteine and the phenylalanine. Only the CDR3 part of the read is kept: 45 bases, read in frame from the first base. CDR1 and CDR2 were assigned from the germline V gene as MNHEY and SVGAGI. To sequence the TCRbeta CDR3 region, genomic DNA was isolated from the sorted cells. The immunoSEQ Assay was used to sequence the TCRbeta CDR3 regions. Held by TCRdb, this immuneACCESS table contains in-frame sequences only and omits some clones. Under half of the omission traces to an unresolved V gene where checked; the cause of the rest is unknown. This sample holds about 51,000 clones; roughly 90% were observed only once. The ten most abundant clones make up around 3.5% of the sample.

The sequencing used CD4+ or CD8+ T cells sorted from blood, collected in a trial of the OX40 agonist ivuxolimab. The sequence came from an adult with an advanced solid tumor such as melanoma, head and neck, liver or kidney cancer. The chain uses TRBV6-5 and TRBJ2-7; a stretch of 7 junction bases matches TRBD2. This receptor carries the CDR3 CASSYLGGGSYEQYF. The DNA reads TGTGCCAGCAGTTACTTAGGCGGGGGTTCCTACGAGCAGTACTTC.